This T cell receptor (beta chain) was captured in a study of blood T cell repertoires in COVID-19. Overall study context: The samples span acute and convalescent COVID-19 from the United States, Italy and Spain.

The V gene end was trimmed by 9 bases and the J gene end by 4 bases; junction bases not matched to a gene: 11. Germline-derived CDR1 and CDR2 are MDHEN and SYDVKM. The CDR3 is 15 amino acids. TCRdb's copy holds only in-frame clones and misses some; the assay was immunoSEQ multiplex PCR. The sample consists of fewer than 130,000 clones, 60% to 80% of them appearing once. The source of this sequence is a woman aged 80 or older with active or convalescent COVID-19. This chain links TRBV28 with TRBJ2-3, with 9 bases identical to TRBD1. The specimen was peripheral blood. CDR3 region: CARRKGTGPSDTQYF. In DNA, the CDR3 is TGTGCCAGGAGGAAGGGGACAGGGCCGTCAGATACGCAGTATTTT. The full variable domain, its missing parts supplied by reference TRBV28 and TRBJ2-3, is DVKVTQSSRYLVKRTGEKVFLECVQDMDHENMFWYRQDPGLGLRLIYFSYDVKMKEKGDIPEGYSVSREKKERFSLILESASTNQTSMYLCARRKGTGPSDTQYFGPGTRLTVL.